A selection of T cell receptor beta chains follows, all from one sample in a study of vaccination effects on CD4 cells after COVID-19. These receptors are not linked to any known antigen. The table came from immunoSEQ multiplex PCR; TCRdb's copy has only in-frame clones and leaves some out. This table has 25,000 to 30,000 clones, approximately 70% appearing once. Material: CD4+ T cells from PBMCs cultured with HCoV-229E spike peptides, obtained after COVID-19 vaccination. These receptors all stem from a human donor who received a COVID-19 vaccine. Both conserved end residues are part of each CDR3. Each record gives: D gene, J gene, V gene, clone size, CDR3 DNA, CDR3 protein. D genes are given only for firm matches. Size is stated for part of the rows, as once, few or many counts, or as a class when the clone is expanded.

TRBD2 TRBJ2-7 TRBV5-6 - TGTGCCAGCAGCTTAGCGGGATTTGGCGAGCAGTACTTC CASSLAGFGEQYF
TRBD1 TRBJ2-7 TRBV6-5 - TGTGCCAGCAGTAACGACAGGGGGCCCTACGAGCAGTACTTC CASSNDRGPYEQYF
TRBD2 TRBJ2-3 TRBV7-8 - TGTGCCAGCAGCTTAGCGGCGCGGGGGGGCTGGAATACGCAGTATTTT CASSLAARGGWNTQYF
TRBD1 TRBJ1-5 TRBV6-2/TRBV6-3 few TGTGCCAGCAGTTACTCGACTGGGGCACAGGGGAATCAGCCCCAGCATTTT CASSYSTGAQGNQPQHF
TRBD2 TRBJ2-3 TRBV6-2/TRBV6-3 - TGTGCCAGCAGTTACGGGACTAGCCGCTATACGCAGTATTTT CASSYGTSRYTQYF
- TRBJ1-3 TRBV2 few TGTGCCAGCAGTGAACGGGACCCCCGCTCTGGAAACACCATATATTTT CASSERDPRSGNTIYF
- TRBJ1-1 TRBV4-2 - TGTGCCAGCAGCCAAGGGCCGGAGAACACTGAAGCTTTCTTT CASSQGPENTEAFF
- TRBJ1-1 TRBV11-2 - TGTGCCAGCAGCTTAGGGGCAAGGGACACTGAAGCTTTCTTT CASSLGARDTEAFF
- TRBJ2-3 TRBV7-8 - TGTGCCAGCAGCTTACTCTCGGGGGCCCTCACAGATACGCAGTATTTT CASSLLSGALTDTQYF
- TRBJ2-1 TRBV6-5 - TGTGCCAGCAGTTACTCAGGGGGGGTTTGGACTGAGCAGTTCTTC CASSYSGGVWTEQFF
TRBD1 TRBJ2-7 TRBV11-2 - TGTGCCAGCAGCTTGGGAGGGACAGGGTGGCACGAGCAGTACTTC CASSLGGTGWHEQYF
TRBD2 TRBJ2-3 TRBV11-2 - TGTGCCAGCAACTGGGGAACTAGCGGTAGCACAGATACGCAGTATTTT CASNWGTSGSTDTQYF
- TRBJ1-5 TRBV3-1/TRBV3-2 - TGTGCCAGCAGCCAACTGCGGGGCCGTCAGCCCCAGCATTTT CASSQLRGRQPQHF
TRBD1 TRBJ1-3 TRBV18 - TGTGCCAGCTCACCGACGACAGGGGGCCAACCTGGAAACACCATATATTTT CASSPTTGGQPGNTIYF
- TRBJ1-6 TRBV30 - TGTGCCTGGAGTGTACTTTACAGCGCAATCTTTCCGGGCTCCTATAATTCACCCCTCCACTTT CAWSVLYSAIFPGSYNSPLHF
- TRBJ2-5 TRBV7-8 - TGTGCCAGCAGCTTAGGACGGGGGCAGGAGACCCAGTACTTC CASSLGRGQETQYF
- TRBJ2-3 TRBV6-1 - TGTGCCAGCAGTGAAGCGCGAGTAGATACGCAGTATTTT CASSEARVDTQYF